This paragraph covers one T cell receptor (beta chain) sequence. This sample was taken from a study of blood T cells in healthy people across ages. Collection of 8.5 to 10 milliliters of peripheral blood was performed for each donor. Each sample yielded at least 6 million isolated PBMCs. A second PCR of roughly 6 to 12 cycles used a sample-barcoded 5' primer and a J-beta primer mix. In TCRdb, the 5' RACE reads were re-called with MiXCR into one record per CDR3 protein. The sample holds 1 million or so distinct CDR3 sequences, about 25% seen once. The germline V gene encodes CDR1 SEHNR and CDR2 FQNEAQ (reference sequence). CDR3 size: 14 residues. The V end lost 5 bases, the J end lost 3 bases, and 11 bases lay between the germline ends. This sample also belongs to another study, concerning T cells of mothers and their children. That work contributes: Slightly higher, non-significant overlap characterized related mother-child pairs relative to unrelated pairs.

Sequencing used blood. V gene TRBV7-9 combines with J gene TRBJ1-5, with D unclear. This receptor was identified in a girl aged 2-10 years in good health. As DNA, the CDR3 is TGTGCCAGCAGCACTGACGGATTCAATCAGCCCCAGCATTTT. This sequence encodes CASSTDGFNQPQHF.